These 17 T cell receptor beta chains originate from one sample sequenced in a study of control samples from healthy donors and cancer patients. TCRdb's table, derived via immunoSEQ multiplex PCR, lists solely in-frame clones and lacks some. The repertoire includes about 94,000 clones, 90% of them detected once, and 3% to 4.5% sits in the top ten. The specimen was blood. Receptor source: a woman in her late teens or twenties in good health.

This rearrangement joins TRBV24-1 to TRBJ1-1; D remains unclear. The CDR3 is 15 amino acids. Looked up from germline, CDR1 is KGHDR and CDR2 is SFDVKD. V shed 7 bases and J shed 1 base, with 15 bases lying between them. The CDR3 is CATSDPSTGNTEAFF. CDR3 nucleotides: TGTGCCACCAGCGACCCGTCCACTGGGAACACTGAAGCTTTCTTT.

CDR3 nucleotides: TGTGCCAGCCATTCGAACACTGAAGCTTTCTTT. Protein product: CASHSNTEAFF. The genes are TRBV27 and TRBJ1-1; D remains ambiguous. Per the germline V gene, CDR1 is MNHEY and CDR2 is SMNVEV (reference sequence). Trimming left V 8 bases short and J 1 base short, with 5 bases between. This CDR3 comprises 11 residues.

The chain employs TRBV24-1 and TRBJ2-1, with 11 bases lining up with TRBD2. The CDR3 sequence is 16 residues long. The germline gives CDR1 KGHDR, CDR2 SFDVKD. V was clipped by 2 bases and J by 6 bases; unmatched bases: 5. CDR3 loop: CATSDSSGGRINEQFF. The CDR3 DNA sequence: TGTGCCACCAGTGATTCTAGCGGGGGGCGGATCAATGAGCAGTTCTTC.

The chain has TRBV5-4 and TRBJ1-4; the match to TRBD1 covers 7 bases. Germline-derived CDR1 and CDR2 are SGHNT and YYREEE (reference sequence). The junction had 7 bases not matched to a gene; V was cut back by 4 bases and J by 7 bases. The CDR3 length is 14 residues. Here the CDR3 DNA reads TGTGCCAGCAGCCAGGGGGATAGCGGTGAAAAACTGTTTTTT. Translation gives CASSQGDSGEKLFF.

This chain links TRBV19 with TRBJ1-1; D is ambiguous. Trimming cost V 7 bases and J 0 bases, with 12 bases left between them. The CDR3 totals 14 residues. Germline V gene lookup returns CDR1 LNHDA and CDR2 SQIVND (reference sequence). CDR3 DNA sequence: TGTGCCAGTAAGGCCAGCTATTTGAACACTGAAGCTTTCTTT. This gives the protein CASKASYLNTEAFF.

The chain combines TRBV4-1 with TRBJ1-5, with D possibly TRBD1 on 6 matching bases. V was pared by 4 bases and J by 6 bases, with 16 bases between. The germline CDR1 and CDR2 sequences are MGHRA and YSYEKL. CDR3 size: 15 residues. In DNA, the CDR3 is TGCGCCAGCAGCCCAGGTAGGGGGGCGGCTCAGCCCCAGCATTTT. Translated: CASSPGRGAAQPQHF.

This rearrangement joins TRBV29-1 to TRBJ2-2, with 8 bases fitting TRBD1. This CDR3 contains 15 residues. The trim removed 6 bases at V and 2 bases at J, leaving 8 bases unmatched. Per the germline V gene, CDR1 is SQVTM and CDR2 is ANQGSEA. Written as DNA, the CDR3 is TGCAGCGTCCGCCCGACAGGGGACAACACCGGGGAGCTGTTTTTT. It encodes CSVRPTGDNTGELFF.

The V gene is TRBV6-5, the J gene TRBJ1-5; 9 nucleotides line up with TRBD1. Unmatched junction bases numbered 3, after V lost 6 bases and J lost 3 bases. Germline V CDR1 and CDR2: MNHEY, SVGAGI. The CDR3 sequence is 14 residues long. The CDR3 loop reads CASSGQGHNQPQHF. The CDR3 DNA follows: TGTGCCAGCAGCGGACAGGGGCACAATCAGCCCCAGCATTTT.

The gene calls are TRBV27 and TRBJ1-5; 8 nucleotides align to TRBD1. Unmatched junction bases numbered 7, after V lost 7 bases and J lost 2 bases. This CDR3 has 15 amino acids. The V gene's germline CDR1 is MNHEY and CDR2 SMNVEV (reference sequence). The chain's CDR3 is CASTRDRTGNQPQHF. The CDR3, as DNA: TGTGCCAGCACCCGGGACAGGACGGGCAATCAGCCCCAGCATTTT.

The chain carries TRBV5-4 and TRBJ2-2; unclear D gene. Germline V gene data show CDR1 as SGHNT and CDR2 as YYREEE (reference sequence). Between the trimmed V and J ends, which lost 4 bases and 2 bases, there was a span of 12 bases. CDR3 length: 15 residues. The CDR3: CASSQVPTNTGELFF. The CDR3 bases are TGTGCCAGCAGCCAGGTCCCAACAAACACCGGGGAGCTGTTTTTT.

This clone was detected only a few times. V and J are TRBV4-2 and TRBJ1-5; no clear D. Germline V lookup: CDR1 LGHNA, CDR2 YNFKEQ. The ends were cut back, 8 bases at V and 4 bases at J, with 21 bases in the middle. The CDR3 contains 16 residues. The CDR3 DNA reads as TGTGCCAGCCAGCAAGATGAGGGAGGGTGGAATCAGCCCCAGCATTTT. Its translation is CASQQDEGGWNQPQHF.

V usage is TRBV9 and J usage is TRBJ1-6; D possibly corresponds to TRBD1 (5 bases). The CDR3 has 13 residues. Germline V CDR1 and CDR2: SGDLS, YYNGEE. V was shortened by 4 bases and J by 10 bases, with 12 bases between the two germline ends. CDR3 residues: CASSPRDESPLHF. In DNA form, the CDR3 reads TGTGCCAGCAGCCCCAGGGACGAATCACCCCTCCACTTT.

V is TRBV6-5 and J is TRBJ2-2, with a weak D call TRBD2 (6 bases). Germline values: CDR1 MNHEY, CDR2 SVGAGI. The CDR3 is made up of 15 amino acids. Between the trimmed V and J ends, which lost 2 bases and 4 bases, there was a span of 11 bases. CDR3 in amino acids: CASSYRGTLTGELFF. Here the CDR3 DNA reads TGTGCCAGCAGTTACCGCGGGACTCTCACCGGGGAGCTGTTTTTT.

The V gene is TRBV27, the J gene TRBJ1-5, with TRBD1 matching over 8 bases. The CDR3 totals 14 residues. J lost 6 bases, V lost 5 bases, and 6 bases had no gene match. CDR1 is MNHEY, CDR2 SMNVEV, per germline (reference sequence). The CDR3 spells CASSPTGVGQPQHF. CDR3 nucleotides: TGTGCCAGCAGTCCGACAGGGGTTGGTCAGCCCCAGCATTTT.

This clone was recorded once. The V call is TRBV6-1, the J call TRBJ2-5, with TRBD2 matching 10 bases. Germline V gene data show CDR1 as MNHNS and CDR2 as SASEGT. Trimming took 2 bases from V and 1 from J; bases not matched to a gene: 1. The CDR3 loop spans 15 amino acids. The CDR3 protein is CASSELAGAQETQYF. In DNA, the CDR3 is TGTGCCAGCAGTGAACTAGCGGGGGCCCAAGAGACCCAGTACTTC.

This chain uses TRBV2 with TRBJ2-7; weak D call: TRBD1 (5 bases). The CDR3 is 13 amino acids. Germline V gene sequence: CDR1 SNHLY, CDR2 FYNNEI. The germline V and J ends were trimmed by 3 bases and 4 bases, with 10 bases remaining between them. The CDR3 protein is CASSDRASYEQYF. The DNA for the CDR3 is TGTGCCAGCAGTGACAGGGCTTCGTACGAGCAGTACTTC.

CDR3: CASSPAGQATNYGYTF. The CDR3 coding sequence is TGTGCCAGCAGCCCTGCGGGACAGGCGACTAACTATGGCTACACCTTC. The chain has TRBV3-1 (or the pseudogene TRBV3-2) and TRBJ1-2, with 8 bases aligning to TRBD1. CDR1 LGHDT and CDR2 YNNKEL come from the germline V gene (reference sequence). After removal of 4 bases from V and 0 bases from J, the junction contained 7 bases not matched to a gene. The CDR3 spans 16 residues.